This T cell receptor (beta chain) was obtained from a study of TIL therapy for anti-PD-1-resistant metastatic lung cancer. Indicated time point: pre-treatment sample, taken before nivolumab and TIL therapy. The immunoSEQ assay was v3. Produced via immunoSEQ multiplex PCR; TCRdb's table is partial and in-frame only. Here the sample spans approximately 53,000 clones, around 80% being singletons. The V and J ends lost 4 bases and 3 bases respectively, with 13 bases between them. The CDR3 is 14 residues long. Looked up from germline, CDR1 is MNHNS and CDR2 is SASEGT. The chain combines TRBV6-1 with TRBJ2-7; the D gene could be TRBD1 or TRBD2 (6 bases each). Here the sequenced sample was blood, taken at baseline. The sequence derives from a woman aged 25 to 80 with non-small cell lung cancer. In DNA form, the CDR3 reads TGTGCCAGCAGTGGCGGGACACTAGTCTACGAGCAGTACTTC. Its translation is CASSGGTLVYEQYF.